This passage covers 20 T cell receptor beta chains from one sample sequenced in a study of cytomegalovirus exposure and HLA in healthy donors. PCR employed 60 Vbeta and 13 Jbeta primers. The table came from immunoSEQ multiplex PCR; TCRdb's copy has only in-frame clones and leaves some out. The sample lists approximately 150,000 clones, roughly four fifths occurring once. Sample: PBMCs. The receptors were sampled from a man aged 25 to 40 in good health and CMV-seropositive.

CDR3 DNA sequence: TGTGCCAGCAGCGTTAGTCCGCAACGAGACACCATATATTTT. The encoded protein is CASSVSPQRDTIYF. V usage is TRBV9 and J usage is TRBJ1-3; D call uncertain. Trimming stripped 2 bases from V and 8 bases from J, with 14 bases between. Per germline, CDR1 SGDLS and CDR2 YYNGEE. The CDR3 runs to 14 residues.

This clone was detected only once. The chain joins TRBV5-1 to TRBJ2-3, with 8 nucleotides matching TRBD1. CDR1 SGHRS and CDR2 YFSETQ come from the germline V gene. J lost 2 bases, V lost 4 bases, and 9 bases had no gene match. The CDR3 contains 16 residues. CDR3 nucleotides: TGCGCCAGCAGCCCAACTCCGGGACAGGCCACAGATACGCAGTATTTT. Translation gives CASSPTPGQATDTQYF.

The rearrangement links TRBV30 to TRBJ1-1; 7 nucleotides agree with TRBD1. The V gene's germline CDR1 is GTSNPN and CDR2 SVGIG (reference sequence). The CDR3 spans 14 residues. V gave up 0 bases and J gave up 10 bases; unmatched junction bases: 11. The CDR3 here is CAWSVRFGQAVAFF. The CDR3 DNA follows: TGTGCCTGGAGTGTCCGCTTCGGACAGGCGGTAGCTTTCTTT.

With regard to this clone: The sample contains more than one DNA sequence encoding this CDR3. The chain's CDR3 is CASSLASVDTQYF. Here the CDR3 DNA reads TGCGCCAGCAGCTTGGCTAGCGTGGATACGCAGTATTTT. The chain couples TRBV5-1 to TRBJ2-3; maybe TRBD2 (6 bases). Trimming took 0 bases from V and 6 from J, leaving 8 bases between them. Germline values: CDR1 SGHRS, CDR2 YFSETQ. The CDR3 covers 13 residues.

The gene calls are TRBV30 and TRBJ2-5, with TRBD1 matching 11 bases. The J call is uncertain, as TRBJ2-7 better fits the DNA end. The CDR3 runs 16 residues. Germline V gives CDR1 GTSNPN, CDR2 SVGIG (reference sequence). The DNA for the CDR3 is TGTGCCTGGAGTGTTGGACAGGGGGCCAGCTCCTACGAGCAGTACTTC. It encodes CAWSVGQGASSYEQYF.

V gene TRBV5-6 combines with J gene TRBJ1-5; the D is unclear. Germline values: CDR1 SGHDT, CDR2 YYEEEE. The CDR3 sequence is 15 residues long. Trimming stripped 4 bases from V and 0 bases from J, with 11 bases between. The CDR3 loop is CASSLQPFSNQPQHF. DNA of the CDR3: TGTGCCAGCAGCCTACAGCCTTTTAGCAATCAGCCCCAGCATTTT. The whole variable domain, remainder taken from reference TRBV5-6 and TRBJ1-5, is DAGVTQSPTHLIKTRGQQVTLRCSPKSGHDTVSWYQQALGQGPQFIFQYYEEEERQRGNFPDRFSGHQFPNYSSELNVNALLLGDSALYLCASSLQPFSNQPQHFGDGTRLSIL.

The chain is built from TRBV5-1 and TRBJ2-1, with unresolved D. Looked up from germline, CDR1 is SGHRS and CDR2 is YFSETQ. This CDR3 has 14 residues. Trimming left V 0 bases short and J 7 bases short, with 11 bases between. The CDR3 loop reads CASSLASTGNEQFF. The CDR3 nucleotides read TGCGCCAGCAGCTTGGCCTCCACCGGGAATGAGCAGTTCTTC.

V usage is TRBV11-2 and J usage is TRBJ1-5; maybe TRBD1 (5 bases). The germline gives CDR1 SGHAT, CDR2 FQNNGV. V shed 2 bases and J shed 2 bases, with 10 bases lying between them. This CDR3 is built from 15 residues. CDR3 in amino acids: CASSLLGGGNQPQHF. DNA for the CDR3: TGTGCCAGCAGCTTACTCGGGGGAGGCAATCAGCCCCAGCATTTT.

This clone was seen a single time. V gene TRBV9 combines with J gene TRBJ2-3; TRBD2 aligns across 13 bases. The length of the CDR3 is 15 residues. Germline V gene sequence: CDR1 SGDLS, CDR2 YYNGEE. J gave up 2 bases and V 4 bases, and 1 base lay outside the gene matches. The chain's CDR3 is CASSTSGGDTDTQYF. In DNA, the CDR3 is TGTGCCAGCAGCACTAGCGGGGGGGACACAGATACGCAGTATTTT.

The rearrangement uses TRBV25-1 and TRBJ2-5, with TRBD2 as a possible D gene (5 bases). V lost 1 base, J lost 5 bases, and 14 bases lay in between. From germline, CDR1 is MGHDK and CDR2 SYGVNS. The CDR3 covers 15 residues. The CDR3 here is CASSESRVLGETQYF. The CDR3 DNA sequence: TGTGCCAGCAGTGAATCGAGGGTCCTGGGGGAGACCCAGTACTTC.

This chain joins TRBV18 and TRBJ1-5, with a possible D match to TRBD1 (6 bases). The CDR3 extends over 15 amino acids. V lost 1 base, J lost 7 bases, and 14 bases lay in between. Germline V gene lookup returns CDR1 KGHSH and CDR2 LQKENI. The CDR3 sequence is CASSPQGARGQPQHF. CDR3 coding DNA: TGTGCCAGCTCACCACAGGGAGCTAGGGGGCAGCCCCAGCATTTT.

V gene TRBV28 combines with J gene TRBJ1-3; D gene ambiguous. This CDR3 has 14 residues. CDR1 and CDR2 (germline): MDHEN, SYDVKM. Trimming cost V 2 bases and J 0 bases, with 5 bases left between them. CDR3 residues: CASSLQNSGNTIYF. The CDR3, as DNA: TGTGCCAGCAGTTTACAGAACTCTGGAAACACCATATATTTT.

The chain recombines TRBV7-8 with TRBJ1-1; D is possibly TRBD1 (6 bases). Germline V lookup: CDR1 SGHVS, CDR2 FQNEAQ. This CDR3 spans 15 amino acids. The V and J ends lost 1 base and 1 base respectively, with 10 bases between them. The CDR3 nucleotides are TGTGCCAGCAGCTTAGGGCCAGGGGCGAACACTGAAGCTTTCTTT. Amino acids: CASSLGPGANTEAFF.

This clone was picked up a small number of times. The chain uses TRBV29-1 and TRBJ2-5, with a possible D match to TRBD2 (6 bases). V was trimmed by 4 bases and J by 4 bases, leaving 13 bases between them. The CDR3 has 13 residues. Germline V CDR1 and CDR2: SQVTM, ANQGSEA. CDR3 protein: CSVGPGLPETQYF. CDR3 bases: TGCAGCGTTGGCCCGGGACTCCCAGAGACCCAGTACTTC.

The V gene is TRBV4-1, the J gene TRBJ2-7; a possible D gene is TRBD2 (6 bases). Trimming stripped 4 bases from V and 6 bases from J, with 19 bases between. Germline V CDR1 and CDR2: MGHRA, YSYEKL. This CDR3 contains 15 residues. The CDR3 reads CASSPRGGALGEQYF. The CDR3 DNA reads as TGCGCCAGCAGCCCCCGTGGCGGGGCGTTGGGCGAGCAGTACTTC.

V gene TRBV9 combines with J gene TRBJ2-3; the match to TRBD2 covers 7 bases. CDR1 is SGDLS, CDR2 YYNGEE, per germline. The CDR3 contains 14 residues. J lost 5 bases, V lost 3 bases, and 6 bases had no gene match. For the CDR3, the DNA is TGTGCCAGCAGCGCCAAAGCGGGGTTAGATACGCAGTATTTT. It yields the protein CASSAKAGLDTQYF.

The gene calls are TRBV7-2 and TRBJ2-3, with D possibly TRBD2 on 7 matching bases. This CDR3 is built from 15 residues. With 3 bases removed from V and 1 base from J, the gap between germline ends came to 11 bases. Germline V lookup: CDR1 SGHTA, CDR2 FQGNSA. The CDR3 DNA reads TGTGCCAGCAGCTTGCGGGGGCGCGGCACAGATACGCAGTATTTT. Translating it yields CASSLRGRGTDTQYF.

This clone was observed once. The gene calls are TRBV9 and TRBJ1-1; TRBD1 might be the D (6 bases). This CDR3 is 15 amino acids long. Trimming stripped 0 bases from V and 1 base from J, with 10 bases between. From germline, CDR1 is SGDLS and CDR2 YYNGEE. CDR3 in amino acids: CASSVGGGQNTEAFF. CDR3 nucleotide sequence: TGTGCCAGCAGCGTAGGGGGGGGCCAGAACACTGAAGCTTTCTTT.

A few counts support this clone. The CDR3 DNA sequence: TGTGCCAGCAGTGACTTGACAGCCATTAACACTGAAGCTTTCTTT. This sequence encodes CASSDLTAINTEAFF. The V and J genes are TRBV6-5 and TRBJ1-1; tentatively, D is TRBD1 (5 bases). Trimming cost V 5 bases and J 2 bases, with 15 bases left between them. The length of the CDR3 is 15 residues. Germline V gene data show CDR1 as MNHEY and CDR2 as SVGAGI.

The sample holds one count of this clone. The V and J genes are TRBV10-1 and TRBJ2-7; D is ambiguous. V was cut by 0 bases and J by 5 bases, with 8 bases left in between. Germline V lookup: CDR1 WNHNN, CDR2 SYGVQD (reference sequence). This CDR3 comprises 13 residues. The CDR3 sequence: CASSESRVNEQYF. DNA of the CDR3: TGCGCCAGCAGTGAGTCACGGGTCAACGAGCAGTACTTC.